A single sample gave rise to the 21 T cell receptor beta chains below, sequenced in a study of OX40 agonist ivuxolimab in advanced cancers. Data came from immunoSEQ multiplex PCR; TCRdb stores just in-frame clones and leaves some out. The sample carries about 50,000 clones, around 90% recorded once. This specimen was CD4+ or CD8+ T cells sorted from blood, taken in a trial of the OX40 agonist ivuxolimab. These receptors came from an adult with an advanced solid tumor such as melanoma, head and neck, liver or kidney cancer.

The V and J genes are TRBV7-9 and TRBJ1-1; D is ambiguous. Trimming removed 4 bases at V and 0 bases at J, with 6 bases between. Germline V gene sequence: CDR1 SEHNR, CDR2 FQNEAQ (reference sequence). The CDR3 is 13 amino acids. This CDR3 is CASSSKVNTEAFF. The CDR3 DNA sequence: TGTGCCAGCAGCTCCAAGGTGAACACTGAAGCTTTCTTT.

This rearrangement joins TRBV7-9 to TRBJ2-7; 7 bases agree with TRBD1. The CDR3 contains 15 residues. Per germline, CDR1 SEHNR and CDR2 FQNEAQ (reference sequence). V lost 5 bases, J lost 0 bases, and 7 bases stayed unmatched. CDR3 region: CASSLTGFGSYEQYF. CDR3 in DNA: TGTGCCAGCAGCCTGACAGGGTTTGGCTCCTACGAGCAGTACTTC. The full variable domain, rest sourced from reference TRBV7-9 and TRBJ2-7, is DTGVSQNPRHKITKRGQNVTFRCDPISEHNRLYWYRQTLGQGPEFLTYFQNEAQLEKSRLLSDRFSAERPKGSFSTLEIQRTEQGDSAMYLCASSLTGFGSYEQYFGPGTRLTVT.

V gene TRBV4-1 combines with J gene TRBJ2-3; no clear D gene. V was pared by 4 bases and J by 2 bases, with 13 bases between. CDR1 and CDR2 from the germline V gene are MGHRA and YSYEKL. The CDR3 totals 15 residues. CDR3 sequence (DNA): TGCGCCAGCAGCCCACTTGGGTTGTCCACAGATACGCAGTATTTT. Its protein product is CASSPLGLSTDTQYF.

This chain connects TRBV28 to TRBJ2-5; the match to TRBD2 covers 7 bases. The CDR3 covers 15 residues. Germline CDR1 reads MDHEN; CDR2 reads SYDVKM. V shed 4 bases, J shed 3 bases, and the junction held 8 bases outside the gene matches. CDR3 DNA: TGTGCCAGCAGTTCCACCCGGGACTATGAAGAGACCCAGTACTTC. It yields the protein CASSSTRDYEETQYF.

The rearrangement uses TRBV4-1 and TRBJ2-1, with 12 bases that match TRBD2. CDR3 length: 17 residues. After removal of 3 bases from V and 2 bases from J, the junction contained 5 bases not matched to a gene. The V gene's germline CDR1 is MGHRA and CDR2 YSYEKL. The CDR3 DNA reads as TGCGCCAGCAGCCAGTGGTCTAGCGGGGGGGCCTACAATGAGCAGTTCTTC. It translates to CASSQWSSGGAYNEQFF.

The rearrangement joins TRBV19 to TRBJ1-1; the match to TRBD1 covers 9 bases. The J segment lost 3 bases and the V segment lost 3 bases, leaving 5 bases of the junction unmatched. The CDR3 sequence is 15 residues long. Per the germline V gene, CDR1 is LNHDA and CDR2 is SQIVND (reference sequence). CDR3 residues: CASSIGTGLDTEAFF. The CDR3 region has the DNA TGTGCCAGTAGTATTGGGACAGGGTTAGACACTGAAGCTTTCTTT.

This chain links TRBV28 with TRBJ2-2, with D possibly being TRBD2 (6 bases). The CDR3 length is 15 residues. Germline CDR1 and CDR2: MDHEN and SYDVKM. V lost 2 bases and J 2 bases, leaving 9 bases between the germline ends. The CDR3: CASSLRGINTGELFF. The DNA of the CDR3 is TGTGCCAGCAGTTTACGGGGGATAAACACCGGGGAGCTGTTTTTT.

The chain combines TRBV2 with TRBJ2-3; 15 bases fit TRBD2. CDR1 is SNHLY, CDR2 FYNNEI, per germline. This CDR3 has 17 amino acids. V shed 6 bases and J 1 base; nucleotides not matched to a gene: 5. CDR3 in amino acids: CASSGTSGGTRTDTQYF. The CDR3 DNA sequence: TGTGCCAGCAGCGGGACTAGCGGGGGGACCCGCACAGATACGCAGTATTTT.

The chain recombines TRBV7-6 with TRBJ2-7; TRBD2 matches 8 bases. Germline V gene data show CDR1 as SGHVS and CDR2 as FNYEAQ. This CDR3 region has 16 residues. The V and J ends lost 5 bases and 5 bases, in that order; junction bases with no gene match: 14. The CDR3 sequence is CASSPQTGGPSHEQYF. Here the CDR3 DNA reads TGTGCCAGCAGCCCCCAGACGGGGGGGCCTTCCCACGAGCAGTACTTC.

The CDR3 reads CASSLGEGRPYEQYF. In DNA, the CDR3 is TGTGCCAGCAGCTTAGGTGAGGGGAGGCCCTACGAGCAGTACTTC. The J gene is TRBJ2-7, the V gene TRBV7-9; D is possibly TRBD2 (6 bases). CDR3 size: 15 residues. Trimming shortened V by 1 base and J by 2 bases, and 12 bases separated the two germline ends. Germline V gene data show CDR1 as SEHNR and CDR2 as FQNEAQ (reference sequence). Using reference TRBV7-9 and TRBJ2-7 for the parts outside the CDR3, the full variable domain is DTGVSQNPRHKITKRGQNVTFRCDPISEHNRLYWYRQTLGQGPEFLTYFQNEAQLEKSRLLSDRFSAERPKGSFSTLEIQRTEQGDSAMYLCASSLGEGRPYEQYFGPGTRLTVT.

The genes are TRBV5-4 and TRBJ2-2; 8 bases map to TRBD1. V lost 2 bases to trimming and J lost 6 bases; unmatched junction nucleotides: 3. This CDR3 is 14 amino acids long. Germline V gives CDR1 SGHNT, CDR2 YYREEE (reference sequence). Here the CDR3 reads CASSFTGGAGELFF. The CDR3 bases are TGTGCCAGCAGCTTCACAGGGGGAGCCGGGGAGCTGTTTTTT.

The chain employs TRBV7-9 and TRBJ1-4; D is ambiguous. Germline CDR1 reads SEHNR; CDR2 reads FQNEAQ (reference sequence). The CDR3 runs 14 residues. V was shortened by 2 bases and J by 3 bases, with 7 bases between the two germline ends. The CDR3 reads CASSLNSPNEKLFF. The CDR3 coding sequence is TGTGCCAGCAGCTTAAACAGCCCTAATGAAAAACTGTTTTTT.

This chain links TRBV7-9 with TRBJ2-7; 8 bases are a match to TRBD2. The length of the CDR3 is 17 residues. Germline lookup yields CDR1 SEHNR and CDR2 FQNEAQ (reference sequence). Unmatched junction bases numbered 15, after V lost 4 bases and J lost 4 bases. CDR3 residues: CASSSLRAGDGDYEQYF. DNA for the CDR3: TGTGCCAGCAGCTCGCTGCGAGCGGGGGATGGGGATTACGAGCAGTACTTC.

CDR3 in amino acids: CASSLEGSYEQYF. The CDR3 region has the DNA TGTGCCAGCAGCTTAGAGGGGTCCTACGAGCAGTACTTC. The V and J genes are TRBV13 and TRBJ2-7; possibly TRBD1 for D (5 bases). The CDR3 is 13 amino acids. V shed 1 base and J shed 1 base, with 5 bases lying between them. Germline CDR1 reads PRHDT; CDR2 reads FYEKMQ (reference sequence).

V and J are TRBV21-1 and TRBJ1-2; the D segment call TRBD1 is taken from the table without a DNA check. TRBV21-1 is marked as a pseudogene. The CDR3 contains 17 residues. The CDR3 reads CASSPPLPGWVVYGYTF. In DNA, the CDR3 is TGTGCCAGCAGCCCCCCCCTCCCAGGGTGGGTAGTCTATGGCTACACCTTC.

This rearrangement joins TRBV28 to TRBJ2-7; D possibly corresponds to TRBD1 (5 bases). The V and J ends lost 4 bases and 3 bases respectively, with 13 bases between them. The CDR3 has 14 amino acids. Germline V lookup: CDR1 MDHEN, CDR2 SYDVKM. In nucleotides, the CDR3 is TGTGCCAGCAGTTCAAAGGCAGGGAACTACGAGCAGTACTTC. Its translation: CASSSKAGNYEQYF.

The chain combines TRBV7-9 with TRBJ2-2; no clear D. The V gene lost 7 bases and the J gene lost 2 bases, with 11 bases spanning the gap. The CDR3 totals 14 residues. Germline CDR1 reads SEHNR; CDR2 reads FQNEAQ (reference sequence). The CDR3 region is CASKRDTNTGELFF. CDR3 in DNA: TGTGCCAGCAAGAGAGACACCAACACCGGGGAGCTGTTTTTT.

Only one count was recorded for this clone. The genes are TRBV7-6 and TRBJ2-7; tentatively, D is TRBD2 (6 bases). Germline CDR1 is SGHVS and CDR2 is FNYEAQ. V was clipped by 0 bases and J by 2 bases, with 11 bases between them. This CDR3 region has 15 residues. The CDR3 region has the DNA TGTGCCAGCAGCTTAGCGGGGGGTAGAGCCTACGAGCAGTACTTC. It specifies CASSLAGGRAYEQYF. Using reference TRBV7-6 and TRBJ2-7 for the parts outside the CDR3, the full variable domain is GAGVSQSPRYKVTKRGQDVALRCDPISGHVSLYWYRQALGQGPEFLTYFNYEAQQDKSGLPNDRFSAERPEGSISTLTIQRTEQRDSAMYRCASSLAGGRAYEQYFGPGTRLTVT.

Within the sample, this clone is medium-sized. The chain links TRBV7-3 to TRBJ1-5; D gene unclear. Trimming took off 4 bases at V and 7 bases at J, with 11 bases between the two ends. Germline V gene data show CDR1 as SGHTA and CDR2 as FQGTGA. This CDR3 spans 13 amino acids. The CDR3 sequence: CASSSHEVQPQHF. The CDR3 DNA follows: TGTGCCAGCAGCTCACACGAGGTGCAGCCCCAGCATTTT.

CDR3 nucleotides: TGTGCCAGCAGTTCGGACGGAGACTATGGCTACACCTTC. Residues: CASSSDGDYGYTF. J is TRBJ1-2 and V is TRBV6-6; D is unresolved. Germline-derived CDR1 and CDR2 are MNHNY and SVGAGI (reference sequence). V was clipped by 4 bases and J by 3 bases, with 9 bases between them. The CDR3 spans 13 residues.

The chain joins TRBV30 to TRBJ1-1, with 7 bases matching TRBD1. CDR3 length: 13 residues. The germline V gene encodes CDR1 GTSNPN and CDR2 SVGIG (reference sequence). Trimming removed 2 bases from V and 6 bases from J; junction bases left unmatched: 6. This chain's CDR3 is CAWSPGQVPEAFF. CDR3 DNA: TGTGCCTGGAGTCCCGGACAGGTCCCTGAAGCTTTCTTT. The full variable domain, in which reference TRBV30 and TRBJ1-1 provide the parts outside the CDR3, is SQTIHQWPATLVQPVGSPLSLECTVEGTSNPNLYWYRQAAGRGLQLLFYSVGIGQISSEVPQNLSASRPQDRQFILSSKKLLLSDSGFYLCAWSPGQVPEAFFGQGTRLTVV.